These T cell receptor beta chains were read from a single sample in a study of Ad26.COV2.S vaccination and SARS-CoV-2 variants. Profiled with immunoSEQ multiplex PCR; TCRdb holds only in-frame clones, not every one. The data hold hundreds of thousands of clones, with roughly 86% observed a single time. The sequenced sample was peripheral blood, obtained in a trial of Ad26.COV2.S vaccine versus placebo. The receptors originated from a person aged 18-60 years who received the Ad26.COV2.S COVID-19 vaccine or a placebo. Each CDR3 is given with its conserved first and last residue. The order of the fields is V gene, clone size, J gene, D gene, CDR3 DNA, CDR3 protein. A D gene is named only where the DNA matches it firmly. Part of the rows lack a size; the others show once, few, many or a class for expanded clones.

V gene: TRBV11-2
clone size: once
J gene: TRBJ2-5
D gene: -
CDR3 DNA: TGTGCCAGCAGCTTGAGGCCAGGAAGGGAGACCCAGTACTTC
CDR3 protein: CASSLRPGRETQYF

V gene: TRBV6-1
clone size: few
J gene: TRBJ2-7
D gene: -
CDR3 DNA: TGTGCCAGCAGTGAACGGGGGTTCTCCTACGAGCAGTACTTC
CDR3 protein: CASSERGFSYEQYF

V gene: TRBV5-8
clone size: -
J gene: TRBJ1-2
D gene: TRBD1
CDR3 DNA: TGTGCCAGCAGTGGGCAGGGGGCTATGGGCTATGGCTACACCTTC
CDR3 protein: CASSGQGAMGYGYTF

V gene: TRBV9
clone size: -
J gene: TRBJ2-1
D gene: TRBD2
CDR3 DNA: TGTGCCAGCAGCAATCAGGTGGGAGGGCGAGGGGCCATCAATGAGCAGTTCTTC
CDR3 protein: CASSNQVGGRGAINEQFF

V gene: TRBV7-2
clone size: -
J gene: TRBJ1-2
D gene: -
CDR3 DNA: TGTGCCAGCAGCCCTAGTCCGGAGTATGGCTACACCTTC
CDR3 protein: CASSPSPEYGYTF

V gene: TRBV9
clone size: -
J gene: TRBJ2-3
D gene: -
CDR3 DNA: TGTGCCAGCAACGAGGGGGTCGGCACAGATACGCAGTATTTT
CDR3 protein: CASNEGVGTDTQYF

V gene: TRBV11-3
clone size: -
J gene: TRBJ2-7
D gene: TRBD1
CDR3 DNA: TGTGCCAGCAGCTTATCCGGGACAGAGAGCGAGCAGTACTTC
CDR3 protein: CASSLSGTESEQYF

V gene: TRBV5-1
clone size: -
J gene: TRBJ2-3
D gene: TRBD2
CDR3 DNA: TGCGCCAGCAGCTCGGGACTAGCGGGAGTTGGGGGCACAGATACGCAGTATTTT
CDR3 protein: CASSSGLAGVGGTDTQYF

V gene: TRBV18
clone size: -
J gene: TRBJ1-5
D gene: -
CDR3 DNA: TGTGCCAGCTCACCGGAACGAGGGAATCAGCCCCAGCATTTT
CDR3 protein: CASSPERGNQPQHF

V gene: TRBV30
clone size: -
J gene: TRBJ1-5
D gene: TRBD1
CDR3 DNA: TGTGCCTGGAGTACCGGGACAGTGAGGCAGCCCCAGCATTTT
CDR3 protein: CAWSTGTVRQPQHF

V gene: TRBV18
clone size: once
J gene: TRBJ1-3
D gene: TRBD1
CDR3 DNA: TGTGCCAGCTCACCACTCCAACAGGGGGCTGGAAACACCATATATTTT
CDR3 protein: CASSPLQQGAGNTIYF

V gene: TRBV6-5
clone size: -
J gene: TRBJ1-5
D gene: -
CDR3 DNA: TGTGCCAGCAGTTCTTCACAGGGTTATCATCAGCCCCAGCATTTT
CDR3 protein: CASSSSQGYHQPQHF

V gene: TRBV13
clone size: few
J gene: TRBJ2-7
D gene: TRBD2
CDR3 DNA: TGTGCCAGCAGCACCCGGACTAGCTCGCGCGAGCAGTACTTC
CDR3 protein: CASSTRTSSREQYF

V gene: TRBV10-3
clone size: -
J gene: TRBJ1-5
D gene: TRBD1
CDR3 DNA: TGTGCCATCAGTGATGGACAGGGGAGCGCAAAAGATCAGCCCCAGCATTTT
CDR3 protein: CAISDGQGSAKDQPQHF

V gene: TRBV7-6
clone size: -
J gene: TRBJ1-1
D gene: -
CDR3 DNA: TGTGCCAGCAGCTTAGCGTTGAACACTGAAGCTTTCTTT
CDR3 protein: CASSLALNTEAFF

V gene: TRBV4-1
clone size: once
J gene: TRBJ2-7
D gene: -
CDR3 DNA: TGCGCCAGCAGCCAAGATTGGTTAGGCAGCTACGAGCAGTACTTC
CDR3 protein: CASSQDWLGSYEQYF

V gene: TRBV7-3
clone size: -
J gene: TRBJ2-7
D gene: -
CDR3 DNA: TGTGCCAGCAGCTTATCAGGGCCTCCTGACGAGCAGTACTTC
CDR3 protein: CASSLSGPPDEQYF

V gene: TRBV19
clone size: -
J gene: TRBJ2-2
D gene: TRBD2
CDR3 DNA: TGTGCCAGTACCGGACTAGCGGGAAGTACCGGGGAGCTGTTTTTT
CDR3 protein: CASTGLAGSTGELFF

V gene: TRBV5-4
clone size: -
J gene: TRBJ1-4
D gene: -
CDR3 DNA: TGTGCCAGCAGCCAAAAGACAACTAATGAAAAACTGTTTTTT
CDR3 protein: CASSQKTTNEKLFF

V gene: TRBV12-3/TRBV12-4
clone size: -
J gene: TRBJ2-2
D gene: -
CDR3 DNA: TGTGCCAGCTCTAGGGATACCGGGGAGCTGTTTTTT
CDR3 protein: CASSRDTGELFF

V gene: TRBV13
clone size: once
J gene: TRBJ2-7
D gene: -
CDR3 DNA: TGTGCCAGCAGCCCCCGTGTGGGATACGAGCAGTACTTC
CDR3 protein: CASSPRVGYEQYF

V gene: TRBV9
clone size: -
J gene: TRBJ2-1
D gene: -
CDR3 DNA: TGTGCCAGCAGCGTAGAAATCAGAACGTACTCCTACAATGAGCAGTTCTTC
CDR3 protein: CASSVEIRTYSYNEQFF

V gene: TRBV4-3
clone size: -
J gene: TRBJ2-7
D gene: -
CDR3 DNA: TGCGCCAGCAGCCAAGAGGACAGAAGCTACGAGCAGTACTTC
CDR3 protein: CASSQEDRSYEQYF

V gene: TRBV3-1/TRBV3-2
clone size: once
J gene: TRBJ2-2
D gene: -
CDR3 DNA: TGTGCCAGCAGCCGACCCATCCCAGGCACCGGGGAGCTGTTTTTT
CDR3 protein: CASSRPIPGTGELFF

V gene: TRBV6-5
clone size: -
J gene: TRBJ2-7
D gene: -
CDR3 DNA: TGTGCCAGCGGGATGTCGTCCTACGAGCAGTACTTC
CDR3 protein: CASGMSSYEQYF

V gene: TRBV15
clone size: few
J gene: TRBJ1-6
D gene: TRBD1
CDR3 DNA: TGTGCCACCAGCAGGAGGGGGCAGAATTCACCCCTCCACTTT
CDR3 protein: CATSRRGQNSPLHF

V gene: TRBV9
clone size: -
J gene: TRBJ2-6
D gene: -
CDR3 DNA: TGTGCCAGCAGCGCCTTAGGCTCTGGGGCCAACGTCCTGACTTTC
CDR3 protein: CASSALGSGANVLTF

V gene: TRBV6-4
clone size: -
J gene: TRBJ2-1
D gene: -
CDR3 DNA: TGTGCCAGCAGCCCAGGCTCCTACAATGAGCAGTTCTTC
CDR3 protein: CASSPGSYNEQFF

V gene: TRBV7-2
clone size: -
J gene: TRBJ2-7
D gene: TRBD1
CDR3 DNA: TGTGCCAGCAGCTTAGGGACAGGGGAGTACGAGCAGTACTTC
CDR3 protein: CASSLGTGEYEQYF

V gene: TRBV28
clone size: -
J gene: TRBJ2-7
D gene: TRBD2
CDR3 DNA: TGTGCCAGCAGTTTGGGGGGGGGAGGCTCCTACGAGCAGTACTTC
CDR3 protein: CASSLGGGGSYEQYF

V gene: TRBV5-4
clone size: -
J gene: TRBJ2-3
D gene: TRBD2
CDR3 DNA: TGTGCCAGCAGCTTGGCTAGCGGGAGGGCCCTCGGGGATACGCAGTATTTT
CDR3 protein: CASSLASGRALGDTQYF

V gene: TRBV11-1
clone size: -
J gene: TRBJ1-1
D gene: -
CDR3 DNA: TGTGCCAGCAGCCCCAACAGGGAGAACACTGAAGCTTTCTTT
CDR3 protein: CASSPNRENTEAFF

V gene: TRBV6-4
clone size: -
J gene: TRBJ2-3
D gene: -
CDR3 DNA: TGTGCCAGCAGTGACTCTGTGGCTAGCACAGATACGCAGTATTTT
CDR3 protein: CASSDSVASTDTQYF

V gene: TRBV5-1
clone size: -
J gene: TRBJ2-7
D gene: -
CDR3 DNA: TGCGCCAGCAGCTTGGGCCCACCCCCGTTGCTCGAGCAGTACTTC
CDR3 protein: CASSLGPPPLLEQYF

V gene: TRBV5-6
clone size: -
J gene: TRBJ1-6
D gene: -
CDR3 DNA: TGTGCCAGCAGCTTGTTAAGCGTCTATAATTCACCCCTCCACTTT
CDR3 protein: CASSLLSVYNSPLHF

V gene: TRBV10-3
clone size: few
J gene: TRBJ2-7
D gene: -
CDR3 DNA: TGTGCCATCAGTGAGACAGGGGAGGGCGAGCAGTACTTC
CDR3 protein: CAISETGEGEQYF